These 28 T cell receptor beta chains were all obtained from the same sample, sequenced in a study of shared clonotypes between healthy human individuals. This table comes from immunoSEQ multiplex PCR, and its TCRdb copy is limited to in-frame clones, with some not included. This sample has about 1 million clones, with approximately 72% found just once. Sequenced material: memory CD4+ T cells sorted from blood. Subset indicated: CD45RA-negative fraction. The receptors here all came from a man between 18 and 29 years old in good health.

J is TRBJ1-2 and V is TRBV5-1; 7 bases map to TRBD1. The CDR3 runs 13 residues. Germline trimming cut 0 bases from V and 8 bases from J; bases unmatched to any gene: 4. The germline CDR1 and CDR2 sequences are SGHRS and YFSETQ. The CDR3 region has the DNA TGCGCCAGCAGCTTGGATACAGGGGTCGGCTACACCTTC. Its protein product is CASSLDTGVGYTF.

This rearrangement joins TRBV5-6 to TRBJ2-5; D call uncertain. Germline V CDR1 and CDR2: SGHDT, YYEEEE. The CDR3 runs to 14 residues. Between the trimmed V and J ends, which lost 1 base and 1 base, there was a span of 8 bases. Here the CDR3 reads CASSLRASQETQYF. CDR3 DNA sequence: TGTGCCAGCAGCTTGAGAGCAAGCCAAGAGACCCAGTACTTC.

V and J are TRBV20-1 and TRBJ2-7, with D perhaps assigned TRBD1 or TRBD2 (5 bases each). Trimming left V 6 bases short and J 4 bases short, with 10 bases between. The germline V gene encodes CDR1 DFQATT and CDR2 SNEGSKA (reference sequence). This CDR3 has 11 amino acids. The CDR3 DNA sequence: TGCAGTGCCAAAGGGGAGTACGAGCAGTACTTC. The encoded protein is CSAKGEYEQYF.

The CDR3 nucleotides are TGTGCCAGCTCACCCTTGACAGGTGCCGAGCAGTACTTC. It is translated as CASSPLTGAEQYF. The chain joins TRBV18 to TRBJ2-7; TRBD1 is a possible D gene (6 bases). Germline CDR1 reads KGHSH; CDR2 reads LQKENI. The V end lost 3 bases, the J end lost 6 bases, and 12 bases lay between the germline ends. The CDR3 totals 13 residues.

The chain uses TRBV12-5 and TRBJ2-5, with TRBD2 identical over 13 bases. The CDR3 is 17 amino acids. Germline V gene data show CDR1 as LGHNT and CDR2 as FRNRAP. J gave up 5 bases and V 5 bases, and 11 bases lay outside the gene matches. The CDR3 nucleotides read TGTGCTAGTGGTCCCTGGGGACTAGCGGGATTTGGGGAGACCCAGTACTTC. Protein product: CASGPWGLAGFGETQYF.

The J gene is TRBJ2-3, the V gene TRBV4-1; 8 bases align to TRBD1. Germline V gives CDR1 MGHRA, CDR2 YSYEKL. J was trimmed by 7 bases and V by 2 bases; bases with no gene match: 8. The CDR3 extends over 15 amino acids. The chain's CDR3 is CASSQQDQGANTQYF. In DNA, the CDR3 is TGCGCCAGCAGCCAACAAGACCAGGGGGCTAATACGCAGTATTTT.

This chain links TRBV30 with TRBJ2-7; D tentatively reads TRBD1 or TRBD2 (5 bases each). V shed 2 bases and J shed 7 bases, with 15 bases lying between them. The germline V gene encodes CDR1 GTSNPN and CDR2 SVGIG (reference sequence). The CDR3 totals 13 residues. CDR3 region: CAWSTLGTGEQYF. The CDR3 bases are TGTGCCTGGAGTACTCTTGGGACGGGAGAGCAGTACTTC. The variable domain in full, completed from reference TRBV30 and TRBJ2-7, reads SQTIHQWPATLVQPVGSPLSLECTVEGTSNPNLYWYRQAAGRGLQLLFYSVGIGQISSEVPQNLSASRPQDRQFILSSKKLLLSDSGFYLCAWSTLGTGEQYFGPGTRLTVT.

CDR3 residues: CAWSSNGGGGANVLTF. Here the CDR3 DNA reads TGTGCCTGGAGCTCAAACGGGGGTGGTGGGGCCAACGTCCTGACTTTC. The rearrangement joins TRBV30 to TRBJ2-6; perhaps TRBD2 as D (6 bases). Trimming removed 3 bases from V and 3 bases from J, with 15 bases in between. This CDR3 is built from 16 residues. Germline-derived CDR1 and CDR2 are GTSNPN and SVGIG (reference sequence).

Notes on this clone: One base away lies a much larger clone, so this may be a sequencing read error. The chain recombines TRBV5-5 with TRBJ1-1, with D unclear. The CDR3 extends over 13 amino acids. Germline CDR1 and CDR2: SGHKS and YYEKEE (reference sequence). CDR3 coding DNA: TGTGCCAGCAGCTTGGGATATTCCACTGGAGCTTTCTTT. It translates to CASSLGYSTGAFF.

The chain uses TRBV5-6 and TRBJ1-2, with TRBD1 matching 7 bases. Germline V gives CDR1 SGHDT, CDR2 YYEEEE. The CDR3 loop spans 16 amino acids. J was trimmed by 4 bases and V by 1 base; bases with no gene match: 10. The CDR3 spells CASSLNRDSKGYGYTF. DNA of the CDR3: TGTGCCAGCAGCTTGAACCGGGACAGCAAAGGCTATGGCTACACCTTC.

The CDR3 sequence is CASPKDQQGYTGELFF. In DNA, the CDR3 is TGTGCCAGCCCTAAAGACCAACAGGGGTACACCGGGGAGCTGTTTTTT. The chain joins TRBV7-9 to TRBJ2-2, with 7 bases identical to TRBD1. V shed 8 bases and J 3 bases; nucleotides not matched to a gene: 12. Germline values: CDR1 SEHNR, CDR2 FQNEAQ (reference sequence). The CDR3 is made up of 16 amino acids.

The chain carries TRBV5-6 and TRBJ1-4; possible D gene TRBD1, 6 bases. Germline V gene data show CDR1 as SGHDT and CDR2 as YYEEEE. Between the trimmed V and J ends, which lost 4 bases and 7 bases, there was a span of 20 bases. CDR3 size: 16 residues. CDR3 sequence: CASSPRQGGRGEKLFF. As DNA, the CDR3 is TGTGCCAGCAGCCCGAGACAAGGGGGTAGGGGTGAAAAACTGTTTTTT.

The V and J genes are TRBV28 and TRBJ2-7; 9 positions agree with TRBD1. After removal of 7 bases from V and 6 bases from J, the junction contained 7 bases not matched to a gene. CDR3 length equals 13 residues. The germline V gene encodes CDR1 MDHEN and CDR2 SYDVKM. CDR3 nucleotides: TGTGCCAGCAAGGGACAGGGATTCCGCGAGCAGTACTTC. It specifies CASKGQGFREQYF.

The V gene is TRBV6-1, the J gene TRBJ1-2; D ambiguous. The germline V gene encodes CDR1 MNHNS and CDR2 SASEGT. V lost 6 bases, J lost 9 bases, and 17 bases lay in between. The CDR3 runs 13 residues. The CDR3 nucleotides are TGTGCCAGCAGGGAGTCCGGGGAGACGAGCTACACCTTC. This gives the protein CASRESGETSYTF.

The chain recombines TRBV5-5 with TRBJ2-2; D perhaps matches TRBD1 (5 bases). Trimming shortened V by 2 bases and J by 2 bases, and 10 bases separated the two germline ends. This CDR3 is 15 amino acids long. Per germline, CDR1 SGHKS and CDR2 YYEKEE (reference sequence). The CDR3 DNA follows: TGTGCCAGCAGCTTCTCAGGGTTCAACACCGGGGAGCTGTTTTTT. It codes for CASSFSGFNTGELFF.

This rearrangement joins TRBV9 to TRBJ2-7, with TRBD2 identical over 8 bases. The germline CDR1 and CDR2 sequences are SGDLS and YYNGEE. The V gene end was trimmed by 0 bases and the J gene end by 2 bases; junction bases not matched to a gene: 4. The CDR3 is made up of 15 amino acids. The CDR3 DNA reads TGTGCCAGCAGCGTAGCGGGGGGGGACCCCTACGAGCAGTACTTC. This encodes CASSVAGGDPYEQYF.

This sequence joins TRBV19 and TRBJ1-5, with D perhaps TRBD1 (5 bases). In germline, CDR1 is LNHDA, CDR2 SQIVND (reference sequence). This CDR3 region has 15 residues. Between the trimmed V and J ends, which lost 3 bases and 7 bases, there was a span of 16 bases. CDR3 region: CASSIGNRLGQPQHF. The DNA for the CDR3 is TGTGCCAGTAGTATCGGCAACAGGCTTGGGCAGCCCCAGCATTTT.

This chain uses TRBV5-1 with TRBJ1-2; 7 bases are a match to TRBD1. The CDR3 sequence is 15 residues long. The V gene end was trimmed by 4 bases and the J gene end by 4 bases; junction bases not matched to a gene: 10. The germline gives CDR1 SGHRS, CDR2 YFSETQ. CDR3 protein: CASSLASGQVYGYTF. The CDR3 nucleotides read TGCGCCAGCAGCCTTGCTTCAGGACAGGTCTATGGCTACACCTTC. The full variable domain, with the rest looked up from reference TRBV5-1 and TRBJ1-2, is KAGVTQTPRYLIKTRGQQVTLSCSPISGHRSVSWYQQTPGQGLQFLFEYFSETQRNKGNFPGRFSGRQFSNSRSEMNVSTLELGDSALYLCASSLASGQVYGYTFGSGTRLTVV.

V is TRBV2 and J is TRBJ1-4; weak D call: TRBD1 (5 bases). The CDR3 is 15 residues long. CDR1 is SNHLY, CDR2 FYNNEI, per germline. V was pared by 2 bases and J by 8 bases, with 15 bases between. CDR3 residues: CASSELQGLQEKLFF. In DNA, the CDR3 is TGTGCCAGCAGTGAACTCCAGGGTCTACAGGAAAAACTGTTTTTT.

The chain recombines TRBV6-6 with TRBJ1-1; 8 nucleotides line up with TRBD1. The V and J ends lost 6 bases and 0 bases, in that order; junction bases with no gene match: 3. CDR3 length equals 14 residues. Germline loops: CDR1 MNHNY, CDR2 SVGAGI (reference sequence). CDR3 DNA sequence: TGTGCCAGCAGGATGGACAGGGTGAACACTGAAGCTTTCTTT. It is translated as CASRMDRVNTEAFF.

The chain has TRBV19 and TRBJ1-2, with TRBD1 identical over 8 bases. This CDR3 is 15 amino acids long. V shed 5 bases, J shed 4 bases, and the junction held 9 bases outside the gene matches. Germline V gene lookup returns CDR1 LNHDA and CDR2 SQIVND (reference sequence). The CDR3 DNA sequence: TGTGCCAGTAGTCTCGGACAGGGAGGAGGCTATGGCTACACCTTC. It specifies CASSLGQGGGYGYTF. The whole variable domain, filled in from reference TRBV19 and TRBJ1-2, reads DGGITQSPKYLFRKEGQNVTLSCEQNLNHDAMYWYRQDPGQGLRLIYYSQIVNDFQKGDIAEGYSVSREKKESFPLTVTSAQKNPTAFYLCASSLGQGGGYGYTFGSGTRLTVV.

CDR3 bases: TGCGCCAGCAGCTTGAGGGGTGAGAATGAAAAACTGTTTTTT. Amino acid sequence: CASSLRGENEKLFF. The chain links TRBV5-1 to TRBJ1-4, with D maybe TRBD1 (5 bases). Germline values: CDR1 SGHRS, CDR2 YFSETQ. V dropped 1 base and J dropped 5 bases, with 9 bases sitting between them. CDR3 length: 14 amino acids. The entire variable domain, with the rest obtained from reference TRBV5-1 and TRBJ1-4, is as follows: KAGVTQTPRYLIKTRGQQVTLSCSPISGHRSVSWYQQTPGQGLQFLFEYFSETQRNKGNFPGRFSGRQFSNSRSEMNVSTLELGDSALYLCASSLRGENEKLFFGSGTQLSVL.

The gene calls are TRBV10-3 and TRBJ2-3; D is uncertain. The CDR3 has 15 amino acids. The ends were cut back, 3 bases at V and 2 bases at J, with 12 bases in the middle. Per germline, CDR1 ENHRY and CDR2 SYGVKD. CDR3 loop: CAISDKAFNTDTQYF. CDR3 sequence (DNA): TGTGCCATCAGTGATAAGGCTTTCAACACAGATACGCAGTATTTT.

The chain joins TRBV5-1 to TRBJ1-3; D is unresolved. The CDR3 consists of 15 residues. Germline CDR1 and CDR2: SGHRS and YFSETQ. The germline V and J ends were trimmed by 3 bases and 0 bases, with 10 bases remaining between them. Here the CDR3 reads CASSSDPSSGNTIYF. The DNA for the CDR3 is TGCGCCAGCAGCTCCGACCCGAGCTCTGGAAACACCATATATTTT. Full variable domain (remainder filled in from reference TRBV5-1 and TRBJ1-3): KAGVTQTPRYLIKTRGQQVTLSCSPISGHRSVSWYQQTPGQGLQFLFEYFSETQRNKGNFPGRFSGRQFSNSRSEMNVSTLELGDSALYLCASSSDPSSGNTIYFGEGSWLTVV.

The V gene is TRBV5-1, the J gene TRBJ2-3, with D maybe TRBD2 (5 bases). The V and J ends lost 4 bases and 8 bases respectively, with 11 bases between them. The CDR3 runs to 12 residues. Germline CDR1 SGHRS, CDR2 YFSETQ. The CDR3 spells CASSEPGGTQYF. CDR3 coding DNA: TGCGCCAGCAGCGAGCCCGGAGGTACGCAGTATTTT.

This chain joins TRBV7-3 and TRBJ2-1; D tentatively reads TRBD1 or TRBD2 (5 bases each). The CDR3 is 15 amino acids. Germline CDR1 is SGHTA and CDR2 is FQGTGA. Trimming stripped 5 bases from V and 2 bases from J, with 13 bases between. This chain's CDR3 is CASSDRGDAYNEQFF. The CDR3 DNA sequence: TGTGCCAGCAGCGATCGGGGCGACGCCTACAATGAGCAGTTCTTC.

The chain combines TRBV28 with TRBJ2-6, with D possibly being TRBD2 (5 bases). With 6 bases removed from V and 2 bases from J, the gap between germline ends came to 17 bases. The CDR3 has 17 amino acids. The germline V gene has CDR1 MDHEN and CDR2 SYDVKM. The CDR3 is CASRIPGPGAGANVLTF. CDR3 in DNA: TGTGCCAGCAGGATACCGGGCCCCGGGGCTGGGGCCAACGTCCTGACTTTC. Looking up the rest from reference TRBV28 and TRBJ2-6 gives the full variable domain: DVKVTQSSRYLVKRTGEKVFLECVQDMDHENMFWYRQDPGLGLRLIYFSYDVKMKEKGDIPEGYSVSREKKERFSLILESASTNQTSMYLCASRIPGPGAGANVLTFGAGSRLTVL.

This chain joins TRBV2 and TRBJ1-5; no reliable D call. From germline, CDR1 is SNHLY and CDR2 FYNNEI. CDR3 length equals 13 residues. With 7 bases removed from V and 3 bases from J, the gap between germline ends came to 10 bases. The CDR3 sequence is CASNGVYNQPQHF. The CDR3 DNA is TGTGCCAGCAACGGGGTCTACAATCAGCCCCAGCATTTT. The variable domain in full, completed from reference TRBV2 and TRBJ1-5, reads EPEVTQTPSHQVTQMGQEVILRCVPISNHLYFYWYRQILGQKVEFLVSFYNNEISEKSEIFDDQFSVERPDGSNFTLKIRSTKLEDSAMYFCASNGVYNQPQHFGDGTRLSIL.